This entry describes one TCR beta chain. Its antigen is unknown. Base qualities are not at hand, and no much larger clone is one base apart. V is cut back by 4 bases and J by 2 bases, with 6 bases in the junction unmatched. CDR1 and CDR2, looked up from the germline V gene, are MNHEY and SVGAGI. From the cysteine through the phenylalanine, the CDR3 covers 15 amino acids. Only CDR3 DNA is held: 45 bases, read in frame from base 1. These data are taken from a study of CD8 T cells in ankylosing spondylitis (dated by TCRdb to the late 2010s). For the study in its entirety: To find TCR variants linked to disease, the study profiled T cell receptor beta repertoires in ankylosing spondylitis patients and healthy donors. In total, the full study cohort was made up of about 99 healthy donors and 20 to 25 ankylosing spondylitis patients. Peripheral blood samples were taken, and synovial fluid was additionally collected from ankylosing spondylitis patients.

The study at large found these results: The disease-linked clones were reported to be significantly enriched in matched synovial fluid samples from ankylosing spondylitis patients. In peripheral blood, the disease-linked clones were found at relatively low frequencies and had a CD8+ phenotype. Some of the motif variants had been reported before in the synovial fluid and blood of reactive arthritis patients, a finding that suggests common disease-initiation mechanisms. Blood from ankylosing spondylitis patients appeared to be characterized by a TCR beta motif composed of roughly 8 highly homologous amino acid variants.

Sequenced on an Illumina HiSeq 2500. TCR beta libraries were prepared by quantitative 5'-RACE with molecular barcodes. The source study handled its data this way. A new computational method, built on a probabilistic model of VDJ rearrangement, was used to identify disease-linked TCR variants. In-frame beta chains were kept once TCRdb had trimmed the public reads at Q25 with fastp and called clones with MiXCR. Rows matching on CDR3 protein sequence are summarized as one entry with the most common DNA and genes. The V and J calls come from TCRdb's annotation, not from the publication. The sample table records 700,000 to 850,000 distinct CDR3 sequences; 12% of these occur just once. The ten most abundant clones make up approximately 0.5% of the sample.

This chain joins TRBV6-5 to TRBJ2-5; 8 bases in the middle match TRBD2. The specimen was blood, either unsorted or a sorted T cell fraction (not recorded which). The TCR originated in a male donor with ankylosing spondylitis. The CDR3 region reads CASSSLGGGQETQYF. The DNA sequence reads TGTGCCAGCAGTTCCCTCGGGGGGGGGCAAGAGACCCAGTACTTC.